This T cell receptor beta chain emerged from a study of blood T cells in healthy people across ages (dated by TCRdb to 2013 to 2016). About the full investigation: Template switching captured roughly one uniquely barcoded TCR beta cDNA molecule per two T cells in model experiments. To track age-related changes in TCR beta repertoire diversity, the study relied on deep sequencing normalized with unique cDNA molecular identifiers. The donors were divided into four age groups: young (average around 15 years), middle-aged (approximately 42), aged (around 67) and long-lived (roughly 88). To avoid experimental bias, donors of different ages were distributed randomly across sequencing lanes. Using the same blood draw, the study looked at two additional independent replicas of 1 million unique cDNA reads for two donors, one aged 18 to 30 and the other aged 80 or older.

The study at large found these results: Conclusive comparison of naive and antigen-experienced compartments was prevented by the profiling of bulk unsorted PBMCs. Estimates of total diversity based on one million sequenced T cells were considered lower bounds and underestimates. Compared with the aged group, the long-lived group had more naive CD4+ T cells, fewer expanded clones and increased TCR diversity, a pattern suggesting age selection. A strong correlation was found between observed TCR beta diversity and the percentage of naive T cells measured by flow cytometry. Observed TCR beta diversity per million T cells fell roughly linearly with age, and a significant reduction was already apparent by age around 36. Donor CMV infection status was unknown, potentially confounding age-related changes in expanded clonotypes.

From a lookup of the germline V gene, CDR1 and CDR2 are SGHVS and FNYEAQ. Including the terminal cysteine and phenylalanine, the CDR3 comprises 15 residues. Here the CDR3 DNA is all that survives: 45 bases in frame from base 1. Germline trimming: 5 bases from V, 6 bases from J; junction bases outside gene matches: 10. Donors were 30 to 45 systemically healthy Caucasian individuals from Russia aged roughly 6 to 95 years. Approximately 9.3 milliliters of peripheral blood were drawn from each donor into EDTA-treated Vacutainer tubes. Ficoll-Paque density-gradient centrifugation was used to isolate PBMCs, with at least 6 million obtained per sample. Trizol reagent was used to extract total RNA from PBMCs, with at least 5.5 micrograms per sample. The percentages of naive CD45RAhigh/CD27high T cells were determined by flow cytometry on a PBMC aliquot from every donor. The method behind the library was 5' RACE. The sequencing machine was an Illumina HiSeq 2500. A second roughly 6 to 11 cycle PCR used a sample-barcoded 5' primer and a J-beta primer mix. A unique molecular identifier was introduced onto each TCR beta cDNA molecule by a template-switch 5' adaptor carrying 12 random nucleotides. At least 3 million CDR3-containing paired-end reads were obtained from each sample. First-strand cDNA synthesis was performed from all RNA using the Mint cDNA synthesis kit, with priming by a TRBC-specific oligonucleotide. After uracil-DNA glycosylase treatment, a first 18-cycle PCR used universal primers M1SS and BC2_uni_R on all cDNA. On the authors' methods: Normalization of each sample was performed by random selection of 1 million high-quality reads, each carrying a distinct molecular identifier. Reads with shared molecular identifiers were discarded instead of being binned into consensus sequences. MiTCR, set to a Q25 quality threshold and the strictest error-elimination algorithm, was used for CDR3 identification, clonotype clustering and error correction. A nonparametric unseen species model with Euler transformation was used to estimate a lower bound on total TCR beta diversity. The public reads were reprocessed in TCRdb via fastp at Q25 and MiXCR, keeping in-frame beta chains. For every CDR3 protein sequence, its rows merge into one entry that carries the most common genes and DNA. The V and J calls here are based on TCRdb, not the publication. The sample includes 1.5 million to 2 million distinct CDR3 sequences, with roughly 32% observed a single time. The leading ten clones occupy 11% of the sample.

In the case of this clonotype: Its binding antigen is unknown. Base qualities are not recorded, but no much larger clone differs from it by a single base.

Specimen: blood. Here the chain combines TRBV7-6 and TRBJ2-3; 8 central bases correspond to TRBD2. This TCR was recovered from a young woman in good health. The CDR3 loop reads CASSPRNGGADTQYF. The nucleotide sequence reads TGTGCCAGCAGCCCGCGAAACGGGGGGGCGGATACGCAGTATTTT.